A selection of T cell receptor beta chains follows, all from one sample in a study of T cells in localized non-small cell lung cancer. Assay used: immunoSEQ multiplex PCR; TCRdb lists only in-frame clones, some missing. The data show 50,000 to 60,000 clones, 80% seen once. The sample consisted of PBMCs, taken before any cancer treatment. Receptor source: a woman aged 40 to 75 with stage II lung adenocarcinoma. Both conserved end residues are part of each CDR3. Each record gives: J gene, clone size, V gene, D gene, CDR3 protein, CDR3 DNA. D genes are given only for firm matches. Clone size is given for some rows only: seen once, a few or many times, or a class if the clone is expanded.

j_call: TRBJ1-2; clone_size: NA; v_call: TRBV6-5; d_call: TRBD1; cdr3_aa: CASSRQGSHGYTF; cdr3_nt: TGTGCCAGCAGCCGACAGGGCTCGCATGGCTACACCTTC
j_call: TRBJ2-3; clone_size: NA; v_call: TRBV6-1; d_call: NA; cdr3_aa: CASSESARPQSGSQYF; cdr3_nt: TGTGCCAGCAGTGAATCCGCCAGGCCCCAGAGCGGATCGCAGTATTTT
j_call: TRBJ1-1; clone_size: NA; v_call: TRBV12-5; d_call: NA; cdr3_aa: CASGFGYAEAFF; cdr3_nt: TGTGCTAGTGGCTTCGGTTACGCTGAAGCTTTCTTT
j_call: TRBJ1-4; clone_size: NA; v_call: TRBV10-2; d_call: TRBD1; cdr3_aa: CASSGTGTETEKLFF; cdr3_nt: TGCGCCAGCAGTGGGACCGGGACAGAAACCGAAAAACTGTTTTTT
j_call: TRBJ2-5; clone_size: NA; v_call: TRBV7-2; d_call: TRBD1; cdr3_aa: CASSLRPGQASETQYF; cdr3_nt: TGTGCCAGCAGCCTACGGCCGGGACAGGCCTCGGAGACCCAGTACTTC
j_call: TRBJ2-1; clone_size: once; v_call: TRBV7-3; d_call: NA; cdr3_aa: CASSLIGLGREQFF; cdr3_nt: TGTGCCAGCAGCTTAATAGGTCTGGGCCGGGAACAGTTCTTC
j_call: TRBJ1-5; clone_size: NA; v_call: TRBV5-3; d_call: NA; cdr3_aa: CARSLSGYRINQPQHF; cdr3_nt: TGTGCCAGAAGCTTGAGTGGCTACAGGATTAATCAGCCCCAGCATTTT
j_call: TRBJ2-7; clone_size: NA; v_call: TRBV27; d_call: NA; cdr3_aa: CASSHDGAYEQYF; cdr3_nt: TGTGCCAGCAGTCATGATGGCGCCTACGAGCAGTACTTC
j_call: TRBJ1-5; clone_size: NA; v_call: TRBV2; d_call: NA; cdr3_aa: CASSGAKEGNQPQHF; cdr3_nt: TGTGCCAGCAGTGGGGCGAAGGAAGGCAATCAGCCCCAGCATTTT
j_call: TRBJ2-2; clone_size: NA; v_call: TRBV27; d_call: NA; cdr3_aa: CASSLYRGGELFF; cdr3_nt: TGTGCCAGCAGTTTATATCGTGGCGGGGAGCTGTTTTTT
j_call: TRBJ2-5; clone_size: NA; v_call: TRBV5-6; d_call: NA; cdr3_aa: CASSFNGQETQYF; cdr3_nt: TGTGCCAGCAGTTTCAACGGCCAAGAGACCCAGTACTTC
j_call: TRBJ2-7; clone_size: NA; v_call: TRBV25-1; d_call: TRBD2; cdr3_aa: CASSEIAGDYEQYF; cdr3_nt: TGTGCCAGCAGTGAGATAGCGGGGGACTACGAGCAGTACTTC
j_call: TRBJ2-7; clone_size: NA; v_call: TRBV11-2; d_call: NA; cdr3_aa: CASSLDVRYEQYF; cdr3_nt: TGTGCCAGCAGCTTAGATGTTAGGTACGAGCAGTACTTC
j_call: TRBJ2-3; clone_size: NA; v_call: TRBV29-1; d_call: TRBD2; cdr3_aa: CSVRDRTSGSTDTQYF; cdr3_nt: TGCAGCGTCCGAGATAGGACTAGCGGAAGCACAGATACGCAGTATTTT
j_call: TRBJ1-1; clone_size: once; v_call: TRBV5-4; d_call: NA; cdr3_aa: CASSQPGRVNTEAFF; cdr3_nt: TGTGCCAGCAGCCAACCGGGACGGGTGAACACTGAAGCTTTCTTT
j_call: TRBJ1-2; clone_size: medium-sized; v_call: TRBV28; d_call: NA; cdr3_aa: CASRNREGASYGYTF; cdr3_nt: TGTGCCAGCAGGAACCGTGAGGGCGCCTCTTATGGCTACACCTTC
j_call: TRBJ2-1; clone_size: NA; v_call: TRBV19; d_call: TRBD2; cdr3_aa: CASSPPGGVQNEQFF; cdr3_nt: TGTGCCAGTAGCCCCCCGGGGGGAGTACAGAATGAGCAGTTCTTC
j_call: TRBJ1-4; clone_size: NA; v_call: TRBV19; d_call: NA; cdr3_aa: CASSTDLATNEKLFF; cdr3_nt: TGTGCCAGTAGTACGGATCTTGCAACTAATGAAAAACTGTTTTTT
j_call: TRBJ1-1; clone_size: NA; v_call: TRBV29-1; d_call: NA; cdr3_aa: CSVDKGFAPEAFF; cdr3_nt: TGCAGCGTTGATAAGGGTTTTGCCCCTGAAGCTTTCTTT
j_call: TRBJ1-5; clone_size: NA; v_call: TRBV6-1; d_call: NA; cdr3_aa: CATTRERNQPQHF; cdr3_nt: TGTGCCACCACTCGGGAAAGGAATCAGCCCCAGCATTTT
j_call: TRBJ1-4; clone_size: once; v_call: TRBV30; d_call: TRBD1; cdr3_aa: CAWSSLWGQGGEKLFF; cdr3_nt: TGTGCCTGGAGTAGTCTATGGGGACAGGGAGGTGAAAAACTGTTTTTT
j_call: TRBJ2-5; clone_size: few; v_call: TRBV10-3; d_call: TRBD1; cdr3_aa: CAISEGTDQETQYF; cdr3_nt: TGTGCCATCAGTGAGGGGACAGACCAAGAGACCCAGTACTTC
j_call: TRBJ2-5; clone_size: NA; v_call: TRBV18; d_call: NA; cdr3_aa: CASSPNLQETQYF; cdr3_nt: TGTGCCAGCTCACCTAACCTCCAAGAGACCCAGTACTTC
j_call: TRBJ1-6; clone_size: NA; v_call: TRBV7-2; d_call: NA; cdr3_aa: CASSPRSDVGSPLHF; cdr3_nt: TGTGCCAGCAGCCCTAGATCGGATGTAGGATCACCCCTCCACTTT
j_call: TRBJ2-2; clone_size: NA; v_call: TRBV2; d_call: TRBD1; cdr3_aa: CASSRTGYTGELFF; cdr3_nt: TGTGCCAGCAGCAGGACAGGCTACACCGGGGAGCTGTTTTTT
j_call: TRBJ1-5; clone_size: NA; v_call: TRBV6-6; d_call: TRBD1; cdr3_aa: CASRGGTGTNQPQHF; cdr3_nt: TGTGCCAGCAGGGGGGGGACAGGAACAAATCAGCCCCAGCATTTT
j_call: TRBJ1-1; clone_size: NA; v_call: TRBV7-2; d_call: NA; cdr3_aa: CASSPKQLSNTEAFF; cdr3_nt: TGTGCCAGCAGCCCTAAACAGCTCTCCAACACTGAAGCTTTCTTT
j_call: TRBJ2-1; clone_size: NA; v_call: TRBV6-5; d_call: NA; cdr3_aa: CASSYSGDNEQFF; cdr3_nt: TGTGCCAGCAGTTACTCTGGCGACAATGAGCAGTTCTTC